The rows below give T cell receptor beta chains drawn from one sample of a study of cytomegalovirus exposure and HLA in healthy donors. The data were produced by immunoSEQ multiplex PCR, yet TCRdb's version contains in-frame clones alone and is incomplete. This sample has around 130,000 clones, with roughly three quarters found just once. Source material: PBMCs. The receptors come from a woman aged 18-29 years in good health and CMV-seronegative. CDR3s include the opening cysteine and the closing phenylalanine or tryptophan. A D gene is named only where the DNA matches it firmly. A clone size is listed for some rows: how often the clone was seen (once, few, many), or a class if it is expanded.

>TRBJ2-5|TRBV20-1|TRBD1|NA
TGCAGTGCTAGGGACAGGGAGACCCAGTACTTC
CSARDRETQYF
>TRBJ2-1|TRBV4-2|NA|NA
TGTGCCAGCAGCCAACGGTATGTTAGAACGAATGAGCAGTTCTTC
CASSQRYVRTNEQFF
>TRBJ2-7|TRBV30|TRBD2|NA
TGTGCCTGGAGTCCTCTCGGGAGGGATGAGTACTTC
CAWSPLGRDEYF
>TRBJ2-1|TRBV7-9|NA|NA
TGTGCCAGCAGCTTAGAACGCAGGCAGTTCTTC
CASSLERRQFF
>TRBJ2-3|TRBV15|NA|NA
TGTGCCACCAGCGAGGACAACACAGATACGCAGTATTTT
CATSEDNTDTQYF
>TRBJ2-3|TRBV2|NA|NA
TGTGCCAGCAGTGAAGACAGCTCTCTCACAGATACGCAGTATTTT
CASSEDSSLTDTQYF
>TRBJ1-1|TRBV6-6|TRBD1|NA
TGTGCCAGCAGCCACAAGGGACAGGGGGCGGTGGCTTTCTTT
CASSHKGQGAVAFF
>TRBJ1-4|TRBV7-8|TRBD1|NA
TGTGCCAGCAGCCCAGGTGACAGGGTGGATGAAAAACTGTTTTTT
CASSPGDRVDEKLFF
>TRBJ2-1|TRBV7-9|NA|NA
TGTGCCAGCAGCTTAGCAGAAATGGGCCCCTACAATGAGCAGTTCTTC
CASSLAEMGPYNEQFF
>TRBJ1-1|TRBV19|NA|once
TGTGCCAGTAGTTACGGACTTCCAATGAACACTGAAGCTTTCTTT
CASSYGLPMNTEAFF
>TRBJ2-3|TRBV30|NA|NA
TGTGCCTGGGGGACTCCTGGGGATACGCAGTATTTT
CAWGTPGDTQYF
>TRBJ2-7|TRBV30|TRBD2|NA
TGTGCCGGAATCCTAGCGGGAGTTAACGAGCAGTACTTC
CAGILAGVNEQYF
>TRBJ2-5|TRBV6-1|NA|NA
TGTGCCAGCAGTGAAATGAGCCTTCAAGAGACCCAGTACTTC
CASSEMSLQETQYF
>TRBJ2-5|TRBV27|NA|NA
TGTGCCAGCAGTGCGCTCCAAGAGACCCAGTACTTC
CASSALQETQYF
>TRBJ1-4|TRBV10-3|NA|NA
TGTGCCATCAGTGAGTCCAATTCCCCTAATGAAAAACTGTTTTTT
CAISESNSPNEKLFF
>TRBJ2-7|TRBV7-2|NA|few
TGTGCCAGCAGCTTATCCAGATGGTCCTACGAGCAGTACTTC
CASSLSRWSYEQYF
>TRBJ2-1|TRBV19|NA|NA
TGTGCCAGTAGTAACTTGCGGGTGATAGACAATGAGCAGTTCTTC
CASSNLRVIDNEQFF
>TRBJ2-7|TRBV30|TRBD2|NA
TGTGCCTGGAGTGTACGGGGCGGGAGGGTCCGGGGGCAGTACTTC
CAWSVRGGRVRGQYF
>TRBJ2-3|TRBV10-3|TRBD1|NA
TGTGCCATCAGTGAGTCCCTACGGGTACAGGGGAGCACAGATACGCAGTATTTT
CAISESLRVQGSTDTQYF
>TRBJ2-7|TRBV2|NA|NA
TGTGCCAGCGGCTCACCCGAGGGGGACTCCTACGAGCAGTACTTC
CASGSPEGDSYEQYF
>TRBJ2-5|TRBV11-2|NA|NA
TGTGCCAGCAGCTCCCGTAGGGGGACCCAGTACTTC
CASSSRRGTQYF
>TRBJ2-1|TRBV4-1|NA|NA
TGCGCCAGCAGCCAAGAGCCAGTAGCCTGGGAGCAGTTCTTC
CASSQEPVAWEQFF
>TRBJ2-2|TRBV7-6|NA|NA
TGTGCCAGCAGCCCCCGCCTGGCGGGGAACACCGGGGAGCTGTTTTTT
CASSPRLAGNTGELFF
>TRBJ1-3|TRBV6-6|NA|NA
TGTGCCAGCAGAGCCCTTTCACAGGGAGCTGGAAACACCATATATTTT
CASRALSQGAGNTIYF
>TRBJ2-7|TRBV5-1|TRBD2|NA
TGCGCCAGCACCCCAGCCGGGGGCGGGAGGGGATACGAGCAGTACTTC
CASTPAGGGRGYEQYF
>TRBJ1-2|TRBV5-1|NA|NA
TGCGCCAGCTCCTCAGGGCCGGCCATTAATGGCTACACCTTC
CASSSGPAINGYTF
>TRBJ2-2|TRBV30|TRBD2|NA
TGTGCCTGGAGTGTACCTAGCGGGAGGGCCGGGGAGCTGTTTTTT
CAWSVPSGRAGELFF
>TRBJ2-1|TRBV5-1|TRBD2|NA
TGCGCCAGCAGCTTCGGCGGACTAGCGGGGGGGTACAATGAGCAGTTCTTC
CASSFGGLAGGYNEQFF
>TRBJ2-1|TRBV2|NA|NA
TGTGCCAGCAGGCAATTACGAGCTACTTTAACCTACAATGAGCAGTTCTTC
CASRQLRATLTYNEQFF
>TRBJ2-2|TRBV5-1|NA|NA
TGCGCCAGCAGCTTGGCTAGACCGGGGGAGACCGGGGAGCTGTTTTTT
CASSLARPGETGELFF
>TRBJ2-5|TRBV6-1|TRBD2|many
TGTGCCAGCAGTGAAGTGGCGGGAGGGGGGGAGACCCAGTACTTC
CASSEVAGGGETQYF
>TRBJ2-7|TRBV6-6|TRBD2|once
TGTGCCAGCAGCGGCGGGACTAGCGGTTCCTACGAGCAGTACTTC
CASSGGTSGSYEQYF
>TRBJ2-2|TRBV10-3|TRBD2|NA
TGTGCCATCAGTGAGACTAGCGGGCCATCCCCGGGGGCCGGGGAGCTGTTTTTT
CAISETSGPSPGAGELFF
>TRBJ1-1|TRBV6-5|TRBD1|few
TGTGCCAGCAGTTACCCGGGACAGATGAACACTGAAGCTTTCTTT
CASSYPGQMNTEAFF
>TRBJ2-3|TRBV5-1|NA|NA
TGCGCCAGCAGCTTGGGCTCTAGCGGCACAGATACGCAGTATTTT
CASSLGSSGTDTQYF
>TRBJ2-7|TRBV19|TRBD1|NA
TGTGCCAGTAGTATTGGAACCGGGACAGGGGACGAGCAGTACTTC
CASSIGTGTGDEQYF
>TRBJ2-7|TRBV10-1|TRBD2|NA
TGCGCCAGCAGTGCTAGCGGGGGGACTTACGAGCAGTACTTC
CASSASGGTYEQYF
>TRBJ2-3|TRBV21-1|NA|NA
TGTGCCAGCAGCAAAAGGGTGGCGGGGATTAGCACAGATACGCAGTATTTT
CASSKRVAGISTDTQYF
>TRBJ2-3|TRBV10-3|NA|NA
TGTGCCATCAGGGTAGCCTCGACGGCAGTCCAACTCGGCGTAGATACGCAGTATTTT
CAIRVASTAVQLGVDTQYF
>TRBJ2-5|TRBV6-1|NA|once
TGTGCCAGCCGATGGGCGAAAGAGACCCAGTACTTC
CASRWAKETQYF
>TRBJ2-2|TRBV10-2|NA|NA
TGCGCCAGCAGTTGGGGGGACCCCGCGAACACCGGGGAGCTGTTTTTT
CASSWGDPANTGELFF
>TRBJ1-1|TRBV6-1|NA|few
TGTGCCAGCACTATCAGCGTGAACACTGAAGCTTTCTTT
CASTISVNTEAFF
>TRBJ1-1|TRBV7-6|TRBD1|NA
TGTGCCAGCAGCTTGGGGGGACAGGGGATGGGCACTGAAGCTTTCTTT
CASSLGGQGMGTEAFF
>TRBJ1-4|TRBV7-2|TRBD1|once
TGTGCCAGCAGCTTACCGGCAGGGGGTGAAAAACTGTTTTTT
CASSLPAGGEKLFF
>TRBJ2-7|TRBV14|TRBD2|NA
TGTGCCAGCAGCCGGGGACTAGCGGGAGGGCCCGGACACGAGCAGTACTTC
CASSRGLAGGPGHEQYF